This T cell receptor beta chain was sequenced in a study of early T cells in non-severe SARS-CoV-2 infection. TCRdb re-analysed the 5' RACE reads in MiXCR, keeping a single row per CDR3 protein. Among tens of thousands of distinct CDR3 sequences listed, roughly 12% were seen once. Deletions cut 8 bases from V and 1 base from J, with 21 bases between. The CDR3 totals 17 residues. Germline-derived CDR1 and CDR2 are SNHLY and FYNNEI. The sequencing sample was made of whole blood. The V and J genes are TRBV2 and TRBJ1-3; tentative D call: TRBD1 (5 bases). This TCR was recovered from an adult who was a healthcare worker with PCR-confirmed SARS-CoV-2 infection or an uninfected control (not recorded which). The CDR3 region has the DNA TGTGCCAGCTCGCCAGGGCGAACCTCCTTTTCTGGAAACACCATATATTTT. Its protein is CASSPGRTSFSGNTIYF.